The next 24 T cell receptor beta chains were all read from a single sample in a study of regulatory T cells in long-lasting Graves disease. Documented time point: newly diagnosed GD, antithyroid drugs for less than 3 months. There was RNA extracted from PBMCs, and the TCR library was made from it. Relying on iRepertoire HTBI primers and Arm-PCR of CDR3 regions, the team built TCR beta libraries. TCRdb called the multiplex PCR reads again in MiXCR, with one record for every CDR3 protein. This sample carries under 700,000 distinct CDR3 sequences, around 16% of them seen once, and the ten largest clones take 20% to 25%. These data were likewise used in another study, on T cells in Graves' hyperthyroidism and ophthalmopathy.

The sample here was peripheral blood mononuclear cells (PBMCs), taken at new diagnosis, from a patient treated with antithyroid drugs. The origin of the receptors is a middle-aged woman with Graves disease.

This clonotype was observed at least ten times. CDR3 residues: CASNRQFTDNEAFF. The CDR3 DNA reads TGTGCCAGCAACCGACAGTTCACTGATAATGAAGCTTTCTTT. V gene TRBV2 combines with J gene TRBJ1-1; possible D gene TRBD1, 5 bases. Trimming removed 7 bases from V and 7 bases from J, with 19 bases in between. The CDR3 is 14 amino acids. Per germline, CDR1 SNHLY and CDR2 FYNNEI. The full variable domain, with the rest looked up from reference TRBV2 and TRBJ1-1, is EPEVTQTPSHQVTQMGQEVILRCVPISNHLYFYWYRQILGQKVEFLVSFYNNEISEKSEIFDDQFSVERPDGSNFTLKIRSTKLEDSAMYFCASNRQFTDNEAFFGQGTRLTVV.

The J gene is TRBJ1-6, the V gene TRBV28, with TRBD1 as a possible D gene (6 bases). The CDR3 sequence is 14 residues long. The germline V gene has CDR1 MDHEN and CDR2 SYDVKM. V shed 2 bases and J shed 9 bases, with 11 bases lying between them. CDR3 nucleotide sequence: TGTGCCAGCAGTTTAGACAGGAGCGCTTCACCCCTCCACTTT. It codes for CASSLDRSASPLHF.

The chain has TRBV6-2 or TRBV6-3 and TRBJ1-5; D is unclear. Germline lookup yields CDR1 MNHEY and CDR2 SVGEGT. This CDR3 has 13 amino acids. V dropped 6 bases and J dropped 9 bases, with 15 bases sitting between them. The CDR3 DNA is TGTGCCAGCAGCCCTCGATCCGTTGGGCCCCAGCATTTT. Translating gives CASSPRSVGPQHF.

In this sample, this clonotype turned up many times. This chain connects TRBV12-3 or TRBV12-4 to TRBJ1-1; D possibly corresponds to TRBD1 (6 bases). CDR3 length: 15 residues. Between the trimmed V and J ends, which lost 5 bases and 3 bases, there was a span of 16 bases. The CDR3 coding sequence is TGTGCCAGCAGTCCCTGGACAGAGGGATACACTGAAGCTTTCTTT. Translation gives CASSPWTEGYTEAFF.

The sample holds many counts of this clonotype. This chain connects TRBV12-5 to TRBJ2-5; 10 bases agree with TRBD1. This CDR3 has 16 residues. V lost 5 bases and J lost 5; bases outside the gene matches: 11. CDR1 LGHNT and CDR2 FRNRAP come from the germline V gene. The CDR3 loop reads CASGPTGTGVGETQYF. CDR3 in DNA: TGTGCTAGTGGTCCCACCGGGACAGGGGTCGGGGAGACCCAGTACTTC.

This clonotype showed up many times. The CDR3 here is CASSQLSEQYF. DNA for the CDR3: TGTGCCAGCAGCCAGCTCTCCGAGCAGTACTTC. The V and J genes are TRBV3-1 and TRBJ2-7; the D is unclear. Looked up from germline, CDR1 is LGHDT and CDR2 is YNNKEL (reference sequence). The CDR3 has 11 amino acids. Trimming took off 3 bases at V and 6 bases at J, with 6 bases between the two ends.

In this sample, this clonotype turned up many times. The V and J genes are TRBV10-3 and TRBJ1-1, with no clear D. CDR1 ENHRY and CDR2 SYGVKD come from the germline V gene. Trimming left V 8 bases short and J 5 bases short, with 3 bases between. The CDR3 is made up of 9 amino acids. The CDR3 nucleotides are TGTGCCATCTGGACTGAAGCTTTCTTT. Encoded protein: CAIWTEAFF.

This clonotype was counted between two and nine times. The chain links TRBV2 to TRBJ1-2; no firm D call. V was trimmed by 3 bases and J by 4 bases, leaving 9 bases between them. This CDR3 spans 13 amino acids. From germline, CDR1 is SNHLY and CDR2 FYNNEI. CDR3 amino acids: CASSERVGYGYTF. CDR3 nucleotides: TGTGCCAGCAGTGAGCGGGTTGGCTATGGCTACACCTTC.

This clonotype was observed many times. CDR3 amino acids: CASSQDGTGALNQPQHF. DNA of the CDR3: TGTGCCAGCAGCCAAGACGGGACAGGGGCCCTCAATCAGCCCCAGCATTTT. V usage is TRBV3-1 and J usage is TRBJ1-5, with 10 nucleotides matching TRBD1. CDR1 and CDR2 from the germline V gene are LGHDT and YNNKEL (reference sequence). This CDR3 contains 17 residues. V dropped 0 bases and J dropped 3; count of bases not matched to a gene: 5.

This clonotype was detected many times. This chain uses TRBV4-1 with TRBJ1-2; 9 nucleotides agree with TRBD1. V shed 6 bases and J 7 bases; nucleotides not matched to a gene: 9. Germline V gene data show CDR1 as MGHRA and CDR2 as YSYEKL. This CDR3 has 14 residues. The CDR3: CASSSQGAHLGYTF. The CDR3 DNA reads as TGCGCCAGCAGTTCACAGGGGGCGCATCTTGGCTACACCTTC.

This clonotype was recorded a few times. This sequence joins TRBV2 and TRBJ2-3; tentatively, D is TRBD2 (7 bases). V was clipped by 7 bases and J by 4 bases, with 18 bases between them. The CDR3 length is 15 residues. CDR1 is SNHLY, CDR2 FYNNEI, per germline. The CDR3 DNA follows: TGTGCCAGCACCTCTCTAGGGGGGGGCCCAGATACGCAGTATTTT. Amino acids: CASTSLGGGPDTQYF. Based on the CDR3 plus reference TRBV2 and TRBJ2-3, the full variable domain is EPEVTQTPSHQVTQMGQEVILRCVPISNHLYFYWYRQILGQKVEFLVSFYNNEISEKSEIFDDQFSVERPDGSNFTLKIRSTKLEDSAMYFCASTSLGGGPDTQYFGPGTRLTVL.

The chain links TRBV24-1 to TRBJ2-7; 11 bases match TRBD2. This CDR3 has 14 residues. Trimming cost V 11 bases and J 3 bases; bases outside gene matches: 8. The germline V gene has CDR1 KGHDR and CDR2 SFDVKD. The DNA for the CDR3 is TGTGCCAGTAGTGTGACTAGCGGGGACTACGAGCAGTACTTC. Protein product: CASSVTSGDYEQYF.

The CDR3 coding sequence is TGTGCCAGCAGCTTCTCGGGTCCCAACTATGGCTACACCTTC. Translation: CASSFSGPNYGYTF. V gene TRBV5-6 combines with J gene TRBJ1-2; D ambiguous. Trimming shortened V by 2 bases and J by 2 bases, and 10 bases separated the two germline ends. The length of the CDR3 is 14 residues. CDR1 and CDR2 (germline): SGHDT, YYEEEE.

This clonotype occurred many times. The chain couples TRBV12-3 or TRBV12-4 to TRBJ2-1, with D possibly TRBD1 on 5 matching bases. V shed 8 bases and J shed 3 bases, with 11 bases lying between them. This CDR3 has 13 amino acids. In DNA form, the CDR3 reads TGTGCCAGCGGCCAACAGGTCTACAATGAGCAGTTCTTC. This encodes CASGQQVYNEQFF.

The sample holds a few counts of this clonotype. The rearrangement links TRBV12-3 or TRBV12-4 to TRBJ2-1; weak D call: TRBD2 (5 bases). CDR3 length equals 14 residues. Trimming removed 6 bases at V and 14 bases at J, with 23 bases between. CDR3 loop: CASSQYQASGYKFF. The CDR3 DNA reads TGTGCCAGCAGCCAATATCAGGCGTCGGGGTACAAGTTCTTC.

With respect to this clonotype: This may be a read error, as it is one base from a much larger clone. V gene TRBV28 combines with J gene TRBJ2-1; 8 bases map to TRBD2. CDR3 length: 16 residues. Per germline, CDR1 MDHEN and CDR2 SYDVKM. This CDR3 is CASSLLSGDDYNEQSF. The CDR3 region has the DNA TGTGCCAGCAGTTTACTTAGCGGGGACGACTACAATGAGCAGTCCTTC.

This clonotype was seen just once. This chain uses TRBV9 with TRBJ2-1; D tentatively reads TRBD1 or TRBD2 (5 bases each). The germline gives CDR1 SGDLS, CDR2 YYNGEE. V was trimmed by 4 bases and J by 1 base, leaving 9 bases between them. This CDR3 region has 14 residues. The CDR3 sequence: CASSLGESYNEQFF. CDR3 DNA sequence: TGTGCCAGCAGCCTGGGGGAGTCCTACAATGAGCAGTTCTTC.

In its sample, this clonotype was seen many times. The V gene is TRBV20-1, the J gene TRBJ1-1, with TRBD1 identical over 7 bases. Germline values: CDR1 DFQATT, CDR2 SNEGSKA (reference sequence). This CDR3 is 15 amino acids long. The junction had 4 bases not matched to a gene; V was cut back by 0 bases and J by 0 bases. The CDR3 DNA reads as TGCAGTGCTAGAGACAGGGGACAGTTGAACACTGAAGCTTTCTTT. This codes for CSARDRGQLNTEAFF.

The rearrangement links TRBV6-4 to TRBJ2-3, with TRBD2 matching over 12 bases. This CDR3 comprises 15 residues. Trimming removed 2 bases from V and 5 bases from J; junction bases left unmatched: 2. Germline V gene lookup returns CDR1 MRHNA and CDR2 SNTAGT. The CDR3 here is CASSDGTSGLDTQYF. The CDR3 DNA reads TGTGCCAGCAGTGACGGGACTAGCGGGTTAGATACGCAGTATTTT.

This clonotype showed up many times. The chain carries TRBV12-3 or TRBV12-4 and TRBJ2-2; no definite D call. The ends were cut back, 3 bases at V and 5 bases at J, with 7 bases in the middle. The CDR3 runs 13 residues. The CDR3 nucleotides read TGTGCCAGCAGTTTCCCGTGGACCGGGGAGCTGTTTTTT. Protein sequence: CASSFPWTGELFF.

This clonotype was seen at least ten times. Germline and junction disagree at one end, which may indicate a read error. The J gene is TRBJ1-4, the V gene TRBV11-2; D is ambiguous. Per the germline V gene, CDR1 is SGHAT and CDR2 is FQNNGV. This CDR3 has 15 residues. The CDR3 is CASSLEAGWNGKLFF. The CDR3 nucleotides are TGTGCCAGCAGCTTAGAAGCGGGTTGGAATGGAAAACTGTTTTTT.

The rearrangement uses TRBV5-1 and TRBJ1-2; the match to TRBD1 covers 11 bases. Germline values: CDR1 SGHRS, CDR2 YFSETQ. The length of the CDR3 is 15 residues. Losses at the gene ends were 3 bases for V and 7 bases for J; bases not matched to a gene: 8. CDR3 nucleotide sequence: TGCGCCAGCAGCTATACCCGGACAGGGGGCGCTGGCTACACCTTC. Translation gives CASSYTRTGGAGYTF.

This clonotype was seen at least ten times. This chain joins TRBV2 and TRBJ1-1; a possible D gene is TRBD1 (5 bases). Looked up from germline, CDR1 is SNHLY and CDR2 is FYNNEI. Trimming pared 2 bases from V and 1 base from J, leaving 8 bases between. The CDR3 covers 14 residues. CDR3 coding DNA: TGTGCCAGCAGTGAATACGGGGGGAACACTGAAGCTTTCTTT. Protein product: CASSEYGGNTEAFF.

This clonotype came up many times. The chain carries TRBV6-1 and TRBJ1-6; perhaps TRBD1 as D (5 bases). The germline CDR1 and CDR2 sequences are MNHNS and SASEGT. The CDR3 consists of 13 residues. Trimming stripped 10 bases from V and 6 bases from J, with 13 bases between. The CDR3 here is CATHEGSNSPLHF. In nucleotides, the CDR3 is TGTGCCACCCATGAGGGGAGTAATTCACCCCTCCACTTT.